These 21 T cell receptor beta chains were sequenced from one sample in a study of blood T cells in healthy people across ages. With a J-beta primer mix and a sample-barcoded 5' primer, a second PCR ran roughly 6 to 11 cycles. Using its own MiXCR run on the 5' RACE reads, TCRdb lists one record per CDR3 protein. The sample shows 1.5 million to 2 million distinct CDR3 sequences, roughly 28% of them seen only once. The specimen was blood. The receptor set was obtained from a woman aged 25-40 years in good health.

This clonotype was detected a few times. CDR3 region: CASSHIEADTQYF. In DNA form, the CDR3 reads TGTGCCAGCAGCCATATTGAGGCAGATACGCAGTATTTT. This chain links TRBV7-9 with TRBJ2-3; D remains unclear. This CDR3 has 13 residues. Germline loops: CDR1 SEHNR, CDR2 FQNEAQ (reference sequence). V dropped 5 bases and J dropped 4 bases, with 10 bases sitting between them.

This chain joins TRBV12-3 or TRBV12-4 and TRBJ2-1; 8 bases align to TRBD1. Trimming at V came to 7 bases and at J to 10 bases, leaving 12 bases not matched to a gene. CDR3 size: 14 residues. The CDR3: CASTQGAPGEEQFF. CDR3 coding DNA: TGTGCCAGCACCCAGGGGGCACCGGGAGAAGAGCAGTTCTTC.

For this clonotype: Being one base from a much bigger clone, this may be a read error. The chain couples TRBV7-2 to TRBJ2-7; D not resolved. CDR3 size: 14 residues. CDR1 is SGHTA and CDR2 is FQGNSA in the germline V gene. CDR3 coding DNA: TGTGTCAGCAGCTTCCTTCCAAGCATCTACGAGCAGTACTTC. Protein product: CVSSFLPSIYEQYF.

CDR3 region: CASSMTGEEQYF. The DNA of the CDR3 is TGTGCCAGCAGTATGACAGGGGAAGAGCAGTACTTC. The rearrangement joins TRBV6-5 to TRBJ2-7, with 8 bases matching TRBD1. CDR1 is MNHEY and CDR2 is SVGAGI in the germline V gene. The CDR3 is 12 residues long. The ends lost 5 bases at V and 7 bases at J; junction bases unmatched: 4.

The chain carries TRBV2 and TRBJ2-1; the D gene is possibly TRBD1 (7 bases). The CDR3 has 15 residues. Per germline, CDR1 SNHLY and CDR2 FYNNEI. Trimming took 4 bases from V and 2 from J, leaving 12 bases between them. The CDR3 is CASSADRRAYNEQFF. The DNA of the CDR3 is TGTGCCAGCAGTGCGGACAGGAGGGCCTACAATGAGCAGTTCTTC.

The table lists this clonotype with a few counts. The rearrangement links TRBV12-3 or TRBV12-4 to TRBJ1-2; D is perhaps TRBD1 (6 bases). This CDR3 has 14 amino acids. V was cut by 3 bases and J by 6 bases, with 14 bases left in between. CDR3 DNA sequence: TGTGCCAGCAGTTTGGGGGTTGGGGGCGATGGCTACACCTTC. Protein: CASSLGVGGDGYTF.

The V gene is TRBV29-1, the J gene TRBJ1-2; 8 bases are a match to TRBD1. The CDR3 covers 15 residues. Germline assignment: CDR1 SQVTM and CDR2 ANQGSEA. With V trimmed by 6 bases and J by 8 bases, 17 bases remained unmatched. The DNA of the CDR3 is TGCAGCGTCGGGGGGGGACAGGCAGAACTCGAAGGCTACACCTTC. It specifies CSVGGGQAELEGYTF.

The chain employs TRBV7-9 and TRBJ2-5; 7 nucleotides agree with TRBD2. The germline V gene has CDR1 SEHNR and CDR2 FQNEAQ (reference sequence). The CDR3 spans 15 residues. The junction had 4 bases not matched to a gene; V was cut back by 2 bases and J by 1 base. The DNA for the CDR3 is TGTGCCAGCAGCTTATTCGCTAGCGGCCAAGAGACCCAGTACTTC. This gives the protein CASSLFASGQETQYF.

There are a few counts of this clonotype. V usage is TRBV7-2 and J usage is TRBJ1-5, with D hard to call. The CDR3 runs to 13 residues. V lost 6 bases and J lost 4, with 10 bases in between. Germline CDR1 and CDR2: SGHTA and FQGNSA. The DNA of the CDR3 is TGTGCCAGCAGACTTCAGGCAAATCAGCCCCAGCATTTT. Amino acids: CASRLQANQPQHF. The full variable domain, with the rest looked up from reference TRBV7-2 and TRBJ1-5, is GAGVSQSPSNKVTEKGKDVELRCDPISGHTALYWYRQSLGQGLEFLIYFQGNSAPDKSGLPSDRFSAERTGGSVSTLTIQRTQQEDSAVYLCASRLQANQPQHFGDGTRLSIL.

J is TRBJ2-1 and V is TRBV12-3 or TRBV12-4; D may be TRBD1 (6 bases). The CDR3 is made up of 12 amino acids. Trimming removed 3 bases at V and 12 bases at J, with 12 bases between. The CDR3: CASSFAGEGQFF. The CDR3 DNA reads as TGTGCCAGCAGTTTCGCAGGGGAAGGGCAGTTCTTC.

This chain uses TRBV6-5 with TRBJ1-2, with D tentatively TRBD1 (6 bases). Trimming removed 10 bases at V and 1 base at J, with 13 bases between. From germline, CDR1 is MNHEY and CDR2 SVGAGI. The CDR3 is made up of 13 amino acids. The CDR3 is CANRDGRNYGYTF. In DNA, the CDR3 is TGTGCCAACAGGGACGGACGTAACTATGGCTACACCTTC.

In its sample, this clonotype was seen a few times. The gene calls are TRBV20-1 and TRBJ2-7; D remains ambiguous. The CDR3 is made up of 11 amino acids. V was clipped by 6 bases and J by 6 bases, with 12 bases between them. The germline V gene encodes CDR1 DFQATT and CDR2 SNEGSKA (reference sequence). The DNA of the CDR3 is TGCAGTGCCCCGGTAAGCCTCGAGCAGTACTTC. Residues: CSAPVSLEQYF.

The chain has TRBV27 and TRBJ2-5; no firm D call. Per the germline V gene, CDR1 is MNHEY and CDR2 is SMNVEV (reference sequence). The CDR3 runs to 18 residues. The V end was cut by 6 bases, the J end by 2 bases, with 25 bases between. CDR3 nucleotide sequence: TGTGCCAGCAGAAAGTCGAGACTTGTCTGGGATGGGCAAGAGACCCAGTACTTC. Translated, it gives CASRKSRLVWDGQETQYF.

This clonotype came up many times. This chain uses TRBV20-1 with TRBJ2-7, with 12 nucleotides matching TRBD2. Trimming removed 2 bases from V and 10 bases from J; junction bases left unmatched: 12. CDR1 is DFQATT and CDR2 is SNEGSKA in the germline V gene (reference sequence). The CDR3 covers 15 residues. The CDR3: CSARSPTSGGETQYF. CDR3 bases: TGCAGTGCTAGATCCCCGACTAGCGGGGGCGAAACCCAGTACTTC.

This clonotype came up a few times. V and J are TRBV7-9 and TRBJ1-2, with TRBD1 identical over 7 bases. CDR1 SEHNR and CDR2 FQNEAQ come from the germline V gene (reference sequence). The CDR3 has 14 amino acids. Losses at the gene ends were 0 bases for V and 7 bases for J; bases not matched to a gene: 5. The CDR3 DNA sequence: TGTGCCAGCAGCTTAGCGGCAGGGGGAACTGGCTACACCTTC. Translated, it gives CASSLAAGGTGYTF.

The chain employs TRBV10-3 and TRBJ1-5, with D maybe TRBD1 (5 bases). CDR1 is ENHRY, CDR2 SYGVKD, per germline. Trimming cost V 10 bases and J 5 bases, with 12 bases left between them. The CDR3 has 12 residues. CDR3 DNA sequence: TGTGCCACGCAGGGATCGGATCAGCCCCAGCATTTT. Translating gives CATQGSDQPQHF.

In its sample, this clonotype was seen a few times. The CDR3 reads CSVALGAQVEKLFF. As DNA, the CDR3 is TGCAGCGTTGCTCTGGGCGCTCAGGTTGAAAAACTGTTTTTT. This sequence joins TRBV29-1 and TRBJ1-4; no reliable D call. Looked up from germline, CDR1 is SQVTM and CDR2 is ANQGSEA. V lost 4 bases to trimming and J lost 7 bases, with 16 bases between them. This CDR3 contains 14 residues.

This clonotype was detected a few times. This chain connects TRBV10-3 to TRBJ2-5, with 10 bases fitting TRBD2. With V trimmed by 8 bases and J by 3 bases, 3 bases remained unmatched. CDR1 is ENHRY, CDR2 SYGVKD, per germline. This CDR3 is built from 13 residues. Here the CDR3 reads CAIGTSGEETQYF. DNA for the CDR3: TGTGCCATCGGTACTAGCGGGGAAGAGACCCAGTACTTC.

The chain links TRBV12-5 to TRBJ2-4, with D possibly matching TRBD2 (5 bases). Gene TRBJ2-7 matches the end of the DNA better, so the J call may be wrong. CDR3 size: 13 residues. Germline V gene data show CDR1 as LGHNT and CDR2 as FRNRAP. CDR3 protein: CASGLTSFYEQYF. In nucleotides, the CDR3 is TGTGCTAGTGGTTTGACTAGTTTCTACGAGCAGTACTTC.

The rearrangement joins TRBV28 to TRBJ2-6, with TRBD1 identical over 12 bases. Germline values: CDR1 MDHEN, CDR2 SYDVKM. V lost 3 bases to trimming and J lost 0 bases; unmatched junction nucleotides: 3. The CDR3 consists of 18 residues. This chain's CDR3 is CASSFWGQGASGANVLTF. The CDR3 DNA reads TGTGCCAGCAGTTTCTGGGGACAGGGGGCCTCTGGGGCCAACGTCCTGACTTTC.

This clonotype was observed a few times. CDR3 residues: CASSLRGTIGADTQYF. The CDR3 bases are TGTGCCAGCAGTTTGAGGGGCACAATAGGCGCAGATACGCAGTATTTT. The rearrangement joins TRBV12-3 or TRBV12-4 to TRBJ2-3; D may be TRBD1 or TRBD2 (5 bases each). Trimming shortened V by 3 bases and J by 4 bases, and 17 bases separated the two germline ends. This CDR3 spans 16 amino acids.